Listed below are T cell receptor beta chains from one sample, sequenced in a study of T cell responses to AZD1222 COVID-19 vaccine. The table came from immunoSEQ multiplex PCR; TCRdb's copy has only in-frame clones and leaves some out. The sample includes some 80,000 clones, approximately 90% seen only once; the top ten take around 3.2%. The material sequenced was peripheral blood, taken 28 days after the second AZD1222 dose. These receptor sequences come from an adult who received the AZD1222 COVID-19 vaccine. Both conserved end residues are part of each CDR3. D genes are given only for firm matches. Some rows have no size entry. The others give once, few or many, or a class for an expanded clone.

D gene: .; V gene: TRBV2; J gene: TRBJ2-3; clone size: .; CDR3 protein: CASSEARGTDTQYF; CDR3 DNA: TGTGCCAGCAGTGAAGCCCGGGGGACAGATACGCAGTATTTT
D gene: .; V gene: TRBV24-1; J gene: TRBJ2-5; clone size: .; CDR3 protein: CATSDVTGWETQYF; CDR3 DNA: TGTGCCACCAGTGATGTAACAGGATGGGAGACCCAGTACTTC
D gene: .; V gene: TRBV19; J gene: TRBJ1-2; clone size: once; CDR3 protein: CASTLPGPGGYTF; CDR3 DNA: TGTGCCAGTACTCTCCCGGGACCTGGGGGCTACACCTTC
D gene: .; V gene: TRBV5-1; J gene: TRBJ1-5; clone size: once; CDR3 protein: CASSLLGIGNQPQHF; CDR3 DNA: TGCGCCAGCAGCTTGCTTGGGATCGGCAATCAGCCCCAGCATTTT
D gene: .; V gene: TRBV4-1; J gene: TRBJ2-5; clone size: .; CDR3 protein: CASSQVGSLKETQYF; CDR3 DNA: TGCGCCAGCAGCCAAGTCGGCAGCTTAAAAGAGACCCAGTACTTC
D gene: .; V gene: TRBV30; J gene: TRBJ2-5; clone size: .; CDR3 protein: CAWSRGIPLSGTQYF; CDR3 DNA: TGTGCCTGGAGTCGCGGGATACCTCTTAGCGGGACCCAGTACTTC
D gene: TRBD2; V gene: TRBV18; J gene: TRBJ2-7; clone size: .; CDR3 protein: CASSPRTSGWEEQYF; CDR3 DNA: TGTGCCAGCTCACCACGGACTAGCGGGTGGGAAGAGCAGTACTTC
D gene: .; V gene: TRBV2; J gene: TRBJ1-5; clone size: .; CDR3 protein: CASSEPQGHQPQHF; CDR3 DNA: TGTGCCAGCAGTGAACCGCAGGGACATCAGCCCCAGCATTTT
D gene: .; V gene: TRBV14; J gene: TRBJ1-1; clone size: .; CDR3 protein: CASSQWSQNTEAFF; CDR3 DNA: TGTGCCAGCAGCCAGTGGAGCCAGAACACTGAAGCTTTCTTT
D gene: .; V gene: TRBV28; J gene: TRBJ2-2; clone size: .; CDR3 protein: CATIDSGTGELFF; CDR3 DNA: TGTGCCACCATAGACAGCGGGACCGGGGAGCTGTTTTTT
D gene: TRBD1; V gene: TRBV30; J gene: TRBJ2-7; clone size: .; CDR3 protein: CAWSRGLVGEQYF; CDR3 DNA: TGTGCCTGGAGTAGGGGGCTAGTTGGCGAGCAGTACTTC
D gene: .; V gene: TRBV5-5; J gene: TRBJ2-3; clone size: .; CDR3 protein: CASSSRTDTQYF; CDR3 DNA: TGTGCCAGCAGCTCTCGGACAGATACGCAGTATTTT
D gene: .; V gene: TRBV14; J gene: TRBJ1-4; clone size: few; CDR3 protein: CASSQWGQDEKLFF; CDR3 DNA: TGTGCCAGCAGCCAGTGGGGGCAGGATGAAAAACTGTTTTTT
D gene: .; V gene: TRBV28; J gene: TRBJ2-7; clone size: .; CDR3 protein: CASMSAGDEQYF; CDR3 DNA: TGTGCCAGTATGAGCGCAGGGGACGAGCAGTACTTC
D gene: .; V gene: TRBV5-1; J gene: TRBJ1-1; clone size: .; CDR3 protein: CASSLTGRTEAFF; CDR3 DNA: TGCGCCAGCAGCTTGACAGGGAGGACTGAAGCTTTCTTT